This T cell receptor beta chain was recorded in a study of T cells in Graves' hyperthyroidism and ophthalmopathy. Study-level information: Peripheral blood samples were taken at initial diagnosis, prior to any treatment.

Study results and caveats: Clonotypes that were expanded in thyroid above 0.001 mostly appeared in blood too.

The TCR beta CDR3 regions underwent amplification using RNA transcripts as the source. A first-round RT-PCR of the TCR CDR3 used the HTBI primer set. TCRdb itself ran the multiplex PCR reads through MiXCR, one entry per CDR3 protein. The sample consists of hundreds of thousands of distinct CDR3 sequences, approximately 19% of them appearing once. Together with thyroid ultrasound, orbital computed tomography, serum thyroxine and TRAb, clinical symptoms were used for diagnoses. Each 10 ml fresh peripheral blood draw supplied the PBMCs. The V gene lost 5 bases and the J gene lost 8 bases, with 22 bases spanning the gap. Looked up from germline, CDR1 is MDHEN and CDR2 is SYDVKM. The length of the CDR3 is 16 residues. In this sample, this clonotype turned up many times. As yet, its antigen is unknown.

The origin of this receptor is a man between 45 and 60 years old with Graves' ophthalmopathy. The chain couples TRBV28 to TRBJ2-1; D is perhaps TRBD2 (6 bases). The sample consisted of blood. CDR3 amino acids: CASSTAGTQLGDEQFF. The DNA for the CDR3 is TGTGCCAGCAGTACAGCCGGGACTCAACTAGGGGATGAGCAGTTCTTC.